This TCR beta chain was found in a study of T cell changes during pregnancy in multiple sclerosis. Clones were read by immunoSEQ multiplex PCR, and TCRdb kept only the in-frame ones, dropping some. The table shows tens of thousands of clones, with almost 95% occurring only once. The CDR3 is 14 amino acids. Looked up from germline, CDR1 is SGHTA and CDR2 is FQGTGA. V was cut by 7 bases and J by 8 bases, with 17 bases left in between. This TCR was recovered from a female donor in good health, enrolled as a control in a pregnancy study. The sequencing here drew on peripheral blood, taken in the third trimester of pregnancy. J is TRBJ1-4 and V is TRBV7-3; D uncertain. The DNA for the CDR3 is TGTGCCAGCACACTAGGCGTGGTGAGGGAAAAACTGTTTTTT. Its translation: CASTLGVVREKLFF.